This note documents a single TCR beta chain sequence. Its antigen is currently unknown. A much more abundant neighbour one base away suggests this may be a read error. Germline V gene data show CDR1 as MNHNS and CDR2 as SASEGT. This CDR3 region has 14 residues. Germline trimming cut 5 bases from V and 5 bases from J; bases unmatched to any gene: 7. This sample was included in a study of T cells in Graves' hyperthyroidism and ophthalmopathy. Study-level results: Separation of ophthalmopathy from stable hyperthyroidism was achieved by a 13 V-J model.

Diagnoses were made from clinical symptoms, serum measures (thyroxine and TRAb), thyroid ultrasound and orbital computed tomography. Amplification yielded TCR beta CDR3 regions, with RNA transcripts as the source. In the first-round RT-PCR of the TCR CDR3, the HTBI primer set was used. TCRdb analysed the multiplex PCR reads with MiXCR anew, one entry per CDR3 protein. The top ten clones hold around 45% of a sample with under 350,000 distinct CDR3 sequences, under 25% of them seen once. This chain joins TRBV6-1 and TRBJ2-3; TRBD2 agrees at 7 bases. The sequence was collected from a woman in her 50s with Graves' hyperthyroidism. Input material: blood. The CDR3 here is CASSNRGGIDTQYF. The CDR3, as DNA: TGTGCCAGCAGTAACCGCGGGGGAATAGATACGCAGTATTTT.